The clone carrying this TCR beta chain turned up a few times. This sample was taken from a study of spatial heterogeneity in lung cancer. In the study overall: PBMC samples from follow-up, when available, were sequenced at a median of approximately 24 months post-resection.

This CDR3 has 11 amino acids. Deletions cut 4 bases from V and 7 bases from J, with 8 bases between. Germline assignment: CDR1 LGHDT and CDR2 YNNKEL (reference sequence). Time point specified: blood at routine non-recurrence follow-up after resection. Without sorting, whole RNA was sequenced from tumor, nontumor lung or frozen PBMC. Unique molecular identifiers tagged every individual TCR cDNA molecule. TCRdb re-derived calls from the 5' RACE reads in MiXCR, one entry per CDR3 protein. The sample lists around 98,000 distinct CDR3 sequences, 19% seen once, with around a fifth in the top ten. The genes are TRBV3-1 and TRBJ2-7; D gene uncertain. This receptor was taken from a male donor with early-stage non-small cell lung cancer. The material sequenced was PBMCs, taken at follow-up. The chain's CDR3 is CASSRLLEQYF. The CDR3 nucleotides are TGTGCCAGCAGCCGTCTACTGGAGCAGTACTTC.